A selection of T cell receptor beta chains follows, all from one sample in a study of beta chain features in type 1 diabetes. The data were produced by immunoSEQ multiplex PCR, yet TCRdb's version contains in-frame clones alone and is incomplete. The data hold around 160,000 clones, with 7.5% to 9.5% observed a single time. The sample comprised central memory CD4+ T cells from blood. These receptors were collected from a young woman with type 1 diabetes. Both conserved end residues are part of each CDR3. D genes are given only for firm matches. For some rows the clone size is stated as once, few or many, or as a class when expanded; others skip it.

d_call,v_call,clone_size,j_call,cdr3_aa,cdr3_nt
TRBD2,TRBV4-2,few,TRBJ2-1,CASSRRDYDEQFF,TGTGCCAGCAGCCGCCGGGACTACGATGAGCAGTTCTTC
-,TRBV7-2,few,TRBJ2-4,CASTQGGGAKNIQYF,TGTGCCAGCACTCAAGGCGGTGGAGCCAAAAACATTCAGTACTTC
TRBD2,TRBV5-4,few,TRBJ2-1,CASRPRLASSYNEQFF,TGTGCCAGCAGGCCTAGACTAGCGAGCTCCTACAATGAGCAGTTCTTC
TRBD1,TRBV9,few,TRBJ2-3,CASSGINRGGTDTQYF,TGTGCCAGCAGCGGAATCAACAGGGGCGGGACAGATACGCAGTATTTT
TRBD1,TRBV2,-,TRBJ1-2,CASRRTGTNYGYTF,TGTGCCAGCAGGAGGACAGGGACCAACTATGGCTACACCTTC
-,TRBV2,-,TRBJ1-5,CASRSGVIDQPQHF,TGTGCCAGCAGGAGCGGAGTAATCGATCAGCCCCAGCATTTT
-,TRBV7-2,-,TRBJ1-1,CASSLGQVNTEAFF,TGTGCCAGCAGCTTAGGGCAGGTGAACACTGAAGCTTTCTTT
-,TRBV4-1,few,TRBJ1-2,CASSQPTAGVNYGYTF,TGCGCCAGCAGCCAACCTACGGCGGGAGTTAACTATGGCTACACCTTC
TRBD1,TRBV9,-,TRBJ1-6,CASSVVGGGSPLHF,TGTGCCAGCAGCGTAGTTGGAGGGGGCTCACCCCTCCACTTT
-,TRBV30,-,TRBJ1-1,CASRGHTEAFF,TGTGCCTCCCGGGGTCACACTGAAGCTTTCTTT
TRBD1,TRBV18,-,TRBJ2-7,CASSPPGLGGHEQYF,TGTGCCAGCTCACCTCCGGGCCTAGGGGGCCACGAGCAGTACTTC
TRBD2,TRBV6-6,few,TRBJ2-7,CASSSSGGPYEQYF,TGTGCCAGCAGTTCTAGCGGGGGACCTTACGAGCAGTACTTC
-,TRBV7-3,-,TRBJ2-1,CASSLGAGSSYNEQFF,TGTGCCAGCAGCTTAGGGGCGGGAAGCTCCTACAATGAGCAGTTCTTC
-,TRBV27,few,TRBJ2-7,CASSYGGPYEQYF,TGTGCCAGCAGTTATGGGGGCCCCTACGAGCAGTACTTC
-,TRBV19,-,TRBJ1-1,CASTRTRVSLGTEAFF,TGTGCCAGTACCCGGACAAGGGTCTCTTTAGGAACTGAAGCTTTCTTT
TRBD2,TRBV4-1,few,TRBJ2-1,CASSQGTSEYNEQFF,TGCGCCAGCAGCCAAGGGACTAGCGAGTACAATGAGCAGTTCTTC
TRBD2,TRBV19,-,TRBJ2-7,CASSLAGGAQTYEQYF,TGTGCCAGTAGTCTAGCGGGAGGGGCACAGACCTACGAGCAGTACTTC
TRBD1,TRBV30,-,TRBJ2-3,CAWSVQGADTQYF,TGTGCCTGGAGTGTACAGGGGGCAGATACGCAGTATTTT
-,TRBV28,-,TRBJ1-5,CASSLVVRLSNQPQHF,TGTGCCAGCAGTTTAGTTGTGCGGTTAAGCAATCAGCCCCAGCATTTT
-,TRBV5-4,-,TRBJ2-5,CASSPYGTRVGETQYF,TGTGCCAGCAGCCCTTACGGTACTAGGGTCGGGGAGACCCAGTACTTC
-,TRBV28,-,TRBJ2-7,CASSSTGSPLGYEQYF,TGTGCCAGCAGCTCCACGGGGTCCCCTTTAGGCTACGAGCAGTACTTC
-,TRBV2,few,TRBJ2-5,CASSGTGMETQYF,TGTGCCAGCAGTGGAACAGGGATGGAGACCCAGTACTTC
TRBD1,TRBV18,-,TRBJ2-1,CASSRQGAGINEQFF,TGTGCCAGCTCACGACAGGGGGCGGGGATCAATGAGCAGTTCTTC
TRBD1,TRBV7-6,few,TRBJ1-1,CASSFTGGGEAFF,TGTGCCAGCAGCTTTACAGGGGGGGGTGAAGCTTTCTTT
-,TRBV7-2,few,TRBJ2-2,CASSFIAGDTGELFF,TGTGCCAGCAGCTTCATTGCGGGCGACACCGGGGAGCTGTTTTTT
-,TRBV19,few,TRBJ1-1,CASSAGGNTEAFF,TGTGCCAGTAGTGCCGGGGGAAACACTGAAGCTTTCTTT
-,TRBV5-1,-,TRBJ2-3,CASCPGDSNYNTQYF,TGCGCCAGCTGCCCCGGCGACTCCAACTATAATACGCAGTATTTT
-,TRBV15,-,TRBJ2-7,CATSRERAGAQEQYF,TGTGCCACCAGCAGAGAGAGGGCGGGGGCCCAAGAGCAGTACTTC
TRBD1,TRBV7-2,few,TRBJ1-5,CASSPGQGRNQPQHF,TGTGCCAGCAGCCCGGGACAGGGGAGGAATCAGCCCCAGCATTTT
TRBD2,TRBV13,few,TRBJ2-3,CASSRSGGRTDTQYF,TGTGCCAGCAGCCGTAGCGGGGGGCGCACAGATACGCAGTATTTT